The rows below give T cell receptor beta chains drawn from one sample of a study of CD8 T cells in Susac syndrome. TCRdb reanalysed the immunoSEQ multiplex PCR reads using MiXCR and keeps one entry per CDR3 protein. This sample has about 130,000 distinct CDR3 sequences, with approximately 96% found just once. Sequenced sample: CD8+ T cells from PBMCs. All receptors derive from a human donor with Susac syndrome. CDR3s include the opening cysteine and the closing phenylalanine or tryptophan. A D gene is named only where the DNA matches it firmly. Clone size is given for some rows only: seen once, a few or many times, or a class if the clone is expanded.

clone_size: -; d_call: -; j_call: TRBJ1-1; v_call: TRBV3-1; cdr3_aa: CASSQDSEGDTFF; cdr3_nt: TGTGCCAGCAGCCAGGACTCAGAAGGGGACACTTTCTTT
clone_size: -; d_call: -; j_call: TRBJ2-3; v_call: TRBV12-3/TRBV12-4; cdr3_aa: CASSAPGLRQDTQYF; cdr3_nt: TGTGCCAGCAGTGCGCCGGGACTCCGCCAGGATACGCAGTATTTT
clone_size: -; d_call: TRBD1; j_call: TRBJ2-3; v_call: TRBV7-9; cdr3_aa: CASPPTGSTDTQYF; cdr3_nt: TGTGCCAGCCCCCCGACAGGGTCCACAGATACGCAGTATTTT
clone_size: -; d_call: -; j_call: TRBJ2-3; v_call: TRBV6-4; cdr3_aa: CASSSGPDTDTQYF; cdr3_nt: TGTGCCAGCAGTAGTGGTCCGGACACAGATACGCAGTATTTT
clone_size: -; d_call: TRBD1; j_call: TRBJ2-5; v_call: TRBV4-2; cdr3_aa: CASSRRTGVGETQYF; cdr3_nt: TGTGCCAGCAGCCGGAGGACAGGGGTAGGGGAGACCCAGTACTTC
clone_size: -; d_call: TRBD1; j_call: TRBJ2-1; v_call: TRBV11-2; cdr3_aa: CASSQDRTGVEQFF; cdr3_nt: TGTGCCAGCAGCCAAGATCGAACAGGGGTTGAGCAGTTCTTC
clone_size: -; d_call: TRBD1; j_call: TRBJ1-2; v_call: TRBV29-1; cdr3_aa: CSVGDREFGGYTF; cdr3_nt: TGCAGCGTTGGGGACAGGGAATTTGGGGGCTACACCTTC
clone_size: -; d_call: -; j_call: TRBJ2-1; v_call: TRBV4-3; cdr3_aa: CASSQARDNSYNEQFF; cdr3_nt: TGCGCCAGCAGCCAAGCCCGGGATAATTCCTACAATGAGCAGTTCTTC
clone_size: -; d_call: -; j_call: TRBJ1-1; v_call: TRBV16; cdr3_aa: CASSQWGENTEAFF; cdr3_nt: TGTGCCAGCAGCCAATGGGGAGAGAACACTGAAGCTTTCTTT
clone_size: once; d_call: -; j_call: TRBJ2-3; v_call: TRBV14; cdr3_aa: CASSPEGEDTQYF; cdr3_nt: TGTGCCAGCAGCCCGGAGGGAGAAGATACGCAGTATTTT
clone_size: -; d_call: -; j_call: TRBJ2-1; v_call: TRBV7-8; cdr3_aa: CASSLALGGGDEQFF; cdr3_nt: TGTGCCAGCAGCTTAGCCTTGGGCGGAGGTGATGAGCAGTTCTTC
clone_size: -; d_call: TRBD1; j_call: TRBJ2-7; v_call: TRBV29-1; cdr3_aa: CSVRDSSGEQYF; cdr3_nt: TGCAGCGTCCGGGACAGTTCGGGGGAGCAGTACTTC
clone_size: -; d_call: TRBD2; j_call: TRBJ2-7; v_call: TRBV4-1; cdr3_aa: CASSQVPGLVNEQYF; cdr3_nt: TGCGCCAGCAGCCAAGTACCGGGACTAGTAAACGAGCAGTACTTC
clone_size: -; d_call: -; j_call: TRBJ2-5; v_call: TRBV9; cdr3_aa: CASSVVADQETQYF; cdr3_nt: TGTGCCAGCAGCGTAGTTGCGGACCAAGAGACCCAGTACTTC
clone_size: -; d_call: -; j_call: TRBJ2-1; v_call: TRBV7-7; cdr3_aa: CASSLVSAAYNEQFF; cdr3_nt: TGTGCTAGCAGCTTAGTTAGCGCCGCCTACAATGAGCAGTTCTTC
clone_size: -; d_call: -; j_call: TRBJ1-2; v_call: TRBV6-5; cdr3_aa: CASSYSQGPDGYTF; cdr3_nt: TGTGCCAGCAGTTACTCGCAGGGCCCGGATGGCTACACCTTC
clone_size: -; d_call: -; j_call: TRBJ1-5; v_call: TRBV12-3/TRBV12-4; cdr3_aa: CASSGLPGPDEPQHF; cdr3_nt: TGTGCCAGCAGCGGTCTACCGGGACCGGACGAGCCCCAGCATTTT
clone_size: -; d_call: -; j_call: TRBJ1-2; v_call: TRBV30; cdr3_aa: CAWSPLNYGYTF; cdr3_nt: TGTGCCTGGTCGCCCCTGAACTATGGCTACACCTTC
clone_size: -; d_call: -; j_call: TRBJ2-2; v_call: TRBV3-1; cdr3_aa: CASSLGLARNTGELFF; cdr3_nt: TGTGCCAGCAGCCTCGGGCTAGCGAGGAACACCGGGGAGCTGTTTTTT
clone_size: once; d_call: -; j_call: TRBJ2-1; v_call: TRBV20-1; cdr3_aa: CSARDRGQISRNEQFF; cdr3_nt: TGCAGTGCTAGAGATCGTGGCCAAATCTCCCGCAATGAGCAGTTCTTC
clone_size: few; d_call: -; j_call: TRBJ2-7; v_call: TRBV7-8; cdr3_aa: CASSSSHYEQYF; cdr3_nt: TGTGCCAGCAGCTCCTCCCACTACGAGCAGTACTTC
clone_size: -; d_call: -; j_call: TRBJ2-5; v_call: TRBV29-1; cdr3_aa: CSVVVVGGQETQYF; cdr3_nt: TGCAGCGTTGTAGTGGTGGGGGGACAAGAGACCCAGTACTTC
clone_size: -; d_call: -; j_call: TRBJ1-2; v_call: TRBV27; cdr3_aa: CASSLSPPVYGYTF; cdr3_nt: TGTGCCAGCAGTTTATCCCCGCCAGTATATGGCTACACCTTC
clone_size: -; d_call: -; j_call: TRBJ2-1; v_call: TRBV18; cdr3_aa: CASSPRDPPSYNEQFF; cdr3_nt: TGTGCCAGCTCACCACGGGACCCGCCCTCCTACAATGAGCAGTTCTTC
clone_size: -; d_call: TRBD1; j_call: TRBJ1-2; v_call: TRBV6-1; cdr3_aa: CASSEALDRVVVYGYTF; cdr3_nt: TGTGCCAGCAGTGAAGCCTTAGACAGGGTGGTGGTCTATGGCTACACCTTC
clone_size: once; d_call: -; j_call: TRBJ1-1; v_call: TRBV2; cdr3_aa: CASNNGVNTEAFF; cdr3_nt: TGTGCCAGCAACAACGGGGTGAACACTGAAGCTTTCTTT
clone_size: -; d_call: -; j_call: TRBJ2-3; v_call: TRBV11-2; cdr3_aa: CASTMRPDTQYF; cdr3_nt: TGTGCCAGCACCATGCGCCCGGATACGCAGTATTTT
clone_size: few; d_call: -; j_call: TRBJ2-6; v_call: TRBV4-1; cdr3_aa: CASSQERGSGANVLTF; cdr3_nt: TGCGCCAGCAGCCAAGAGAGGGGGTCTGGGGCCAACGTCCTGACTTTC
clone_size: -; d_call: -; j_call: TRBJ1-1; v_call: TRBV30; cdr3_aa: CAWNRGRTNTEAFF; cdr3_nt: TGTGCCTGGAACCGCGGACGGACGAACACTGAAGCTTTCTTT
clone_size: -; d_call: -; j_call: TRBJ2-2; v_call: TRBV11-2; cdr3_aa: CASNTAENTGELFF; cdr3_nt: TGTGCCAGCAACACAGCCGAAAACACCGGGGAGCTGTTTTTT
clone_size: -; d_call: -; j_call: TRBJ2-2; v_call: TRBV9; cdr3_aa: CASSVTGLPNTGELFF; cdr3_nt: TGTGCCAGCAGCGTGACAGGACTCCCGAACACCGGGGAGCTGTTTTTT
clone_size: -; d_call: -; j_call: TRBJ2-3; v_call: TRBV18; cdr3_aa: CASSPFRELGTDTQYF; cdr3_nt: TGTGCCAGCTCACCGTTCCGGGAGTTGGGCACAGATACGCAGTATTTT
clone_size: -; d_call: -; j_call: TRBJ1-1; v_call: TRBV6-6; cdr3_aa: CASSPRDVIPNTEAFF; cdr3_nt: TGTGCCAGCAGTCCCCGGGACGTCATCCCGAACACTGAAGCTTTCTTT
clone_size: -; d_call: TRBD1; j_call: TRBJ1-4; v_call: TRBV5-1; cdr3_aa: CASSRTGGTNEKLFF; cdr3_nt: TGCGCCAGCAGCAGGACAGGGGGAACTAATGAAAAACTGTTTTTT
clone_size: -; d_call: -; j_call: TRBJ2-5; v_call: TRBV2; cdr3_aa: CASNPSGPQETQYF; cdr3_nt: TGTGCCAGCAACCCCTCGGGGCCGCAAGAGACCCAGTACTTC
clone_size: -; d_call: -; j_call: TRBJ1-5; v_call: TRBV3-1; cdr3_aa: CASSQQSNQPQHF; cdr3_nt: TGTGCCAGCAGCCAACAGAGCAATCAGCCCCAGCATTTT
clone_size: -; d_call: TRBD1; j_call: TRBJ2-7; v_call: TRBV6-2/TRBV6-3; cdr3_aa: CASSYSTGGAEQYF; cdr3_nt: TGTGCCAGCAGTTACTCGACAGGGGGCGCCGAGCAGTACTTC
clone_size: -; d_call: -; j_call: TRBJ2-7; v_call: TRBV5-4; cdr3_aa: CASSLEIHEQYF; cdr3_nt: TGTGCCAGCAGCTTGGAGATCCACGAGCAGTACTTC
clone_size: -; d_call: TRBD1; j_call: TRBJ1-2; v_call: TRBV5-4; cdr3_aa: CASSFEGARGYGYTF; cdr3_nt: TGTGCCAGCAGCTTTGAGGGGGCGCGTGGCTATGGCTACACCTTC
clone_size: -; d_call: TRBD1; j_call: TRBJ2-7; v_call: TRBV6-2/TRBV6-3; cdr3_aa: CASSYSAGGISYEQYF; cdr3_nt: TGTGCCAGCAGTTACTCGGCAGGGGGTATCTCCTACGAGCAGTACTTC
clone_size: -; d_call: -; j_call: TRBJ2-7; v_call: TRBV2; cdr3_aa: CASSWDTNYEQYF; cdr3_nt: TGTGCCAGCAGTTGGGACACCAACTACGAGCAGTACTTC
clone_size: -; d_call: -; j_call: TRBJ2-1; v_call: TRBV5-8; cdr3_aa: CASSLWPADEQFF; cdr3_nt: TGTGCCAGCAGCTTGTGGCCCGCTGATGAGCAGTTCTTC
clone_size: -; d_call: -; j_call: TRBJ2-7; v_call: TRBV7-9; cdr3_aa: CASSRVGGSNEQYF; cdr3_nt: TGTGCCAGCAGCCGGGTGGGGGGTTCAAACGAGCAGTACTTC
clone_size: -; d_call: -; j_call: TRBJ2-1; v_call: TRBV7-9; cdr3_aa: CASSLLVESNEQFF; cdr3_nt: TGTGCCAGCAGCTTACTCGTGGAGTCGAATGAGCAGTTCTTC
clone_size: -; d_call: -; j_call: TRBJ2-3; v_call: TRBV6-2/TRBV6-3; cdr3_aa: CASTTGEADTQYF; cdr3_nt: TGTGCCAGCACAACGGGAGAGGCAGATACGCAGTATTTT
clone_size: -; d_call: TRBD2; j_call: TRBJ2-5; v_call: TRBV29-1; cdr3_aa: CSVPRGTSGGPRPDTNSQETQYF; cdr3_nt: TGCAGCGTCCCAAGAGGGACTAGCGGGGGCCCGCGGCCCGACACAAATAGCCAAGAGACCCAGTACTTC
clone_size: -; d_call: TRBD1; j_call: TRBJ2-7; v_call: TRBV6-1; cdr3_aa: CASSSGTGMGLGSYEQYF; cdr3_nt: TGTGCCAGCAGCTCCGGGACAGGCATGGGGCTGGGCTCCTACGAGCAGTACTTC
clone_size: -; d_call: -; j_call: TRBJ1-1; v_call: TRBV4-1; cdr3_aa: CASIWGSEAFF; cdr3_nt: TGCGCCAGCATATGGGGGTCTGAAGCTTTCTTT
clone_size: -; d_call: TRBD1; j_call: TRBJ2-7; v_call: TRBV2; cdr3_aa: CASRPGQPYEQYF; cdr3_nt: TGTGCCAGCAGGCCGGGACAGCCCTACGAGCAGTACTTC
clone_size: once; d_call: -; j_call: TRBJ2-7; v_call: TRBV6-5; cdr3_aa: CASSWGDEQYF; cdr3_nt: TGTGCCAGCAGTTGGGGGGACGAGCAGTACTTC
clone_size: -; d_call: -; j_call: TRBJ1-1; v_call: TRBV20-1; cdr3_aa: CSASEVVNTEAFF; cdr3_nt: TGCAGTGCTAGTGAAGTAGTGAACACTGAAGCTTTCTTT
clone_size: -; d_call: TRBD2; j_call: TRBJ2-7; v_call: TRBV30; cdr3_aa: CAWSVSSGSSYEQYF; cdr3_nt: TGTGCCTGGAGTGTGTCTAGCGGGAGTTCCTACGAGCAGTACTTC
clone_size: once; d_call: -; j_call: TRBJ2-1; v_call: TRBV7-9; cdr3_aa: CASSSPWGAGNEQFF; cdr3_nt: TGTGCCAGCAGCTCCCCTTGGGGAGCGGGTAATGAGCAGTTCTTC
clone_size: -; d_call: TRBD1; j_call: TRBJ2-3; v_call: TRBV28; cdr3_aa: CASSLQGADTQYF; cdr3_nt: TGTGCCAGCAGTCTTCAGGGGGCAGATACGCAGTATTTT
clone_size: -; d_call: -; j_call: TRBJ2-1; v_call: TRBV5-6; cdr3_aa: CASSGEGGEQFF; cdr3_nt: TGTGCCAGCAGCGGGGAGGGGGGTGAGCAGTTCTTC
clone_size: -; d_call: -; j_call: TRBJ2-6; v_call: TRBV12-3/TRBV12-4; cdr3_aa: CASSLSEVAGANVLTF; cdr3_nt: TGTGCCAGCAGTTTAAGCGAGGTGGCTGGGGCCAACGTCCTGACTTTC
clone_size: -; d_call: TRBD1; j_call: TRBJ1-5; v_call: TRBV20-1; cdr3_aa: CSARDRGEAQPQHF; cdr3_nt: TGCAGTGCTAGAGACAGGGGGGAGGCCCAGCCCCAGCATTTT
clone_size: -; d_call: -; j_call: TRBJ1-5; v_call: TRBV12-3/TRBV12-4; cdr3_aa: CASSEMGNQPQHF; cdr3_nt: TGTGCCAGCAGTGAGATGGGGAATCAGCCCCAGCATTTT
clone_size: -; d_call: -; j_call: TRBJ2-5; v_call: TRBV3-1; cdr3_aa: CASSQDTGTAWKTQYF; cdr3_nt: TGTGCCAGCAGCCAAGATACCGGGACTGCTTGGAAGACCCAGTACTTC
clone_size: -; d_call: -; j_call: TRBJ1-6; v_call: TRBV9; cdr3_aa: CASSVFGVNSPLHF; cdr3_nt: TGTGCCAGCAGCGTATTTGGTGTAAATTCACCCCTCCACTTT